This T cell receptor beta chain was identified in a study of T cell responses to AZD1222 COVID-19 vaccine. Repertoires were generated with immunoSEQ multiplex PCR, while TCRdb's copy carries only in-frame clones and drops some. The sample holds about 97,000 clones, over 75% seen once. Study-level points and caveats: It should be noted that donors were predominantly white British and more often female, and clonal diversity was possibly underestimated.

Concerning this clone itself: Its antigen is unidentified.

The length of the CDR3 is 13 residues. Trimming took off 9 bases at V and 1 base at J, with 12 bases between the two ends. The germline CDR1 and CDR2 sequences are SGHAT and FQNNGV. The chain recombines TRBV11-2 with TRBJ1-1, with D unresolved. Sequences were derived from peripheral blood, sampled on day 0 of AZD1222 vaccination. This sequence originates from an adult in good health. As DNA, the CDR3 is TGTGCCAGTCGGAGTGGGGAGAACACTGAAGCTTTCTTT. It yields the protein CASRSGENTEAFF.